This TCR beta chain derives from a study of CD8 T cells in ankylosing spondylitis. Broader study findings: Disease-linked clones were reportedly significantly enriched in matched ankylosing spondylitis synovial fluid.

In regard to this clonotype: Antigen specificity is unknown.

5'-RACE, quantitative and with molecular barcodes, yielded the TCR beta libraries. TCRdb reprocessed the 5' RACE reads via MiXCR and lists one record per CDR3 protein. Here the sample spans roughly 230,000 distinct CDR3 sequences, roughly 8% being singletons. With 5 bases removed from V and 0 bases from J, the gap between germline ends came to 13 bases. The CDR3 loop spans 15 amino acids. From germline, CDR1 is SEHNR and CDR2 FQNEAQ (reference sequence). This chain links TRBV7-9 with TRBJ1-1; the D is unclear. The sequence was collected from a female donor with ankylosing spondylitis or in good health (not recorded which). The specimen sequenced was blood, either unsorted or a sorted T cell fraction (not recorded which). DNA for the CDR3: TGTGCCAGCAGCCTCGCCGCGAGGCTGAACACTGAAGCTTTCTTT. Its protein is CASSLAARLNTEAFF.